This TCR beta chain appears in the sequencing data of a study of vaccination effects on CD4 cells after COVID-19. About this clone: Its matching antigen is unknown.

Sequencing used immunoSEQ multiplex PCR; TCRdb keeps in-frame clones, though not all of them. The data contain 70,000 to 95,000 clones, 60% to 80% of them seen just once; the ten biggest clones take up under 1.2%. Sequencing in the ViraFEST assay came after antigen-specific CD4+ T cells had been expanded with viral peptide pools, which were used to stimulate PBMC. Following an approximately eleven-day culture, CD4+ T cells were purified. Subjects were given two BNT162b2 or mRNA-1273 vaccine doses. At days 3 and 7, half of the medium was exchanged for IL-2 medium. CDR3 size: 13 residues. V lost 3 bases and J lost 4; bases outside the gene matches: 3. CDR1 is SGHDT and CDR2 is YYEEEE in the germline V gene.

The sequence was collected from a human donor who received a COVID-19 vaccine. V and J are TRBV5-6 and TRBJ1-1, with 7 nucleotides matching TRBD1. Here the sequenced sample was CD4+ T cells from PBMCs cultured with HCoV-OC43 spike peptides, taken after COVID-19 vaccination. Subset defined: HCoV-OC43 spike overlapping peptide pool stimulation. The CDR3 coding sequence is TGTGCCAGCAGCTCAGGGGGGGCCACTGAAGCTTTCTTT. Protein product: CASSSGGATEAFF.